This T cell receptor (beta chain) appears in the sequencing data of a study of T cell responses to AZD1222 COVID-19 vaccine. Whole-study findings and limits: Just five to seven AZD1222 recipients tested seropositive at baseline. Donors were chiefly white British, with a greater number of females, and clonal diversity was perhaps underestimated.

Repertoires were generated with immunoSEQ multiplex PCR, while TCRdb's copy carries only in-frame clones and drops some. The sample holds approximately 110,000 clones, about nine tenths seen once. There are a few counts of this clone. The antigen is undetermined. This sequence originates from an adult in good health. The sequenced sample was peripheral blood, obtained on day 0 of AZD1222 vaccination.

The CDR3 sequence is CASSLGTMNTEAFF. The CDR3 DNA reads as TGCGCCAGCAGCTTAGGCACTATGAACACTGAAGCTTTCTTT. The gene calls are TRBV5-1 and TRBJ1-1; the D is unclear. V was pared by 2 bases and J by 0 bases, with 8 bases between. The germline V gene has CDR1 SGHRS and CDR2 YFSETQ. The length of the CDR3 is 14 residues. The whole variable domain, remainder taken from reference TRBV5-1 and TRBJ1-1, is KAGVTQTPRYLIKTRGQQVTLSCSPISGHRSVSWYQQTPGQGLQFLFEYFSETQRNKGNFPGRFSGRQFSNSRSEMNVSTLELGDSALYLCASSLGTMNTEAFFGQGTRLTVV.